This TCR beta chain stems from a study of spatial heterogeneity in lung cancer. General study findings and limits: Ubiquitous expanded tumor TCRs were seen in blood more at resection than at follow-up.

Looked up from germline, CDR1 is LGHDT and CDR2 is YNNKEL (reference sequence). This CDR3 has 13 amino acids. Regarding time point: sample taken at primary tumor resection. Unique molecular identifiers tagged every individual TCR cDNA molecule. TCRdb ran MiXCR on the 5' RACE reads and lists one entry per CDR3 protein. The repertoire consists of approximately 40,000 distinct CDR3 sequences, with around 7.5% occurring once and the leading ten covering 25% to 35%. Notes on this clonotype: Its antigen remains unidentified. This clone may be a read error of a much larger clone one base away.

This clonotype originated in a male donor with early-stage non-small cell lung cancer. The chain recombines TRBV3-1 with TRBJ2-1; a weak D match, TRBD2 (6 bases). Specimen: PBMCs, collected at surgery. The CDR3 DNA sequence: TGTGCCAGCCGGGGGAGCGCCCACAATGAGAAGTTCTTC. Residues: CASRGSAHNEKFF.